A selection of T cell receptor beta chains follows, all from one sample in a study of blood T cell repertoires in COVID-19. TCRdb keeps only in-frame clones here, not all; method: immunoSEQ multiplex PCR. The table records around 300,000 clones, around 87% of them present only once. Source material: peripheral blood. Receptors were obtained from a woman between 35 and 50 years old with COVID-19, enrolled during active disease. Each CDR3 is given with its conserved first and last residue. A D gene is named only where the DNA matches it firmly. Size values are once, few and many counts, or a class for expanded clones, and some rows have none.

D	size	V	J	DNA	CDR3
.	.	TRBV15	TRBJ1-2	TGTGCCACCAGTTTAGCCGGGGGACTCTATGGCTACACCTTC	CATSLAGGLYGYTF
.	.	TRBV7-9	TRBJ1-2	TGTGCCAGCAGCTCCACAGGACAGAACTATGGCTACACCTTC	CASSSTGQNYGYTF
.	.	TRBV7-9	TRBJ1-4	TGTGCCAGCAGCGCAGGACCAAGCGGGGAAAAACTGTTTTTT	CASSAGPSGEKLFF
.	few	TRBV6-5	TRBJ1-5	TGTGCCAGCAGTTATCGGCCCGGGCAGCCCCAGCATTTT	CASSYRPGQPQHF
TRBD2	.	TRBV7-3	TRBJ2-1	TGTGCCAGCAGCCCTTCGATAGCGGGAGCGGGTGAGCAGTTCTTC	CASSPSIAGAGEQFF
TRBD2	once	TRBV7-3	TRBJ2-1	TGTGCCAGCAGCTATAGGGGGACTAGGTACAATGAGCAGTTCTTC	CASSYRGTRYNEQFF
.	.	TRBV7-9	TRBJ2-6	TGTGCCAGCAGCTCTTTGACAGTTTCCTCTGGGGCCAACGTCCTGACTTTC	CASSSLTVSSGANVLTF
TRBD2	.	TRBV11-3	TRBJ2-3	TGTGCCAGCAGCCGGGGAGGCGGGAGGACAGATACGCAGTATTTT	CASSRGGGRTDTQYF
TRBD1	.	TRBV5-1	TRBJ1-3	TGCGCCAGCAGCTCGCAAACAGGGGTAGAAAACACCATATATTTT	CASSSQTGVENTIYF
.	.	TRBV6-4	TRBJ1-1	TGTGCCAGCAGCCAAAACCGGGACACGAACACTGAAGCTTTCTTT	CASSQNRDTNTEAFF
TRBD1	.	TRBV3-1/TRBV3-2	TRBJ1-4	TGTGCCAGCAACAAACAGGGGGCGAGTGAAAAACTGTTTTTT	CASNKQGASEKLFF
TRBD1	.	TRBV28	TRBJ2-7	TGTGCCACAAAGTCTGGGACAGGTTTCTACGAGCAGTACTTC	CATKSGTGFYEQYF
TRBD1	.	TRBV4-1	TRBJ1-1	TGCGCCAGCAGCCTGGGGGACAGGGGTTACACTGAAGCTTTCTTT	CASSLGDRGYTEAFF
TRBD1	.	TRBV19	TRBJ1-1	TGTGCCAGTAACATTCAGGGGGGCACTGAAGCTTTCTTT	CASNIQGGTEAFF
.	.	TRBV28	TRBJ2-1	TGTGCCAGCAGTTTATCGTTTAGCGGCTACAATGAGCAGTTCTTC	CASSLSFSGYNEQFF
TRBD1	.	TRBV6-6	TRBJ2-7	TGTGCCAGCACCAGGGACAGGGGGTCCGAGCAGTACTTC	CASTRDRGSEQYF
TRBD1	.	TRBV19	TRBJ1-6	TGTGCCAGTAGTAGGACAGGGGACTATAATTCACCCCTCCACTTT	CASSRTGDYNSPLHF
TRBD2	.	TRBV29-1	TRBJ2-1	TGCAGCGTTGAACCTAGCGGAGCCTCCTACAATGAGCAGTTCTTC	CSVEPSGASYNEQFF
TRBD2	.	TRBV9	TRBJ2-6	TGTGCCAGCAGCGTAACGGCTAGCGGGAGGGCCTCCGGGGCCAACGTCCTGACTTTC	CASSVTASGRASGANVLTF
TRBD1	once	TRBV25-1	TRBJ2-7	TGTGCCAGCAGTGAGAGACAGGGGTCCGTCTACGAGCAGTACTTC	CASSERQGSVYEQYF
TRBD1	.	TRBV3-1/TRBV3-2	TRBJ1-3	TGTGCCAGCAGCCAAAGGACAGGCCAATCTGGAAACACCATATATTTT	CASSQRTGQSGNTIYF
.	.	TRBV6-6	TRBJ1-5	TGTGCCAGCAGTTACGACCAAAGGACACCCAATCAGCCCCAGCATTTT	CASSYDQRTPNQPQHF
.	.	TRBV3-1/TRBV3-2	TRBJ1-2	TGTGCCAGCAGCCAAAGCCTGGGACTTAAGGGTCATGGCTACACCTTC	CASSQSLGLKGHGYTF
TRBD2	.	TRBV5-4	TRBJ2-5	TGTGCCAGCAGCTTTACAGCGGGAGTGGAGACCCAGTACTTC	CASSFTAGVETQYF
.	.	TRBV27	TRBJ2-7	TGTGCCAGCGGAGACTCCTACGAGCAGTACTTC	CASGDSYEQYF
TRBD1	.	TRBV6-2/TRBV6-3	TRBJ1-1	TGTGCCAGCAGTTACGGCCGGGACAGAATCTTGAAACTGGAAGCTTTCTTT	CASSYGRDRILKLEAFF
.	few	TRBV19	TRBJ1-1	TGTGCCAGTTCCCCGGGGATTGCCCCAGACACTGAAGCTTTCTTT	CASSPGIAPDTEAFF
TRBD1	.	TRBV6-4	TRBJ2-3	TGTGCCAGCAGAAAGGGACAGAACACAGATACGCAGTATTTT	CASRKGQNTDTQYF
.	.	TRBV3-1/TRBV3-2	TRBJ1-1	TGTGCCAGCAGCCTGTCCCGGCAGGGGAATACTGAAGCTTTCTTT	CASSLSRQGNTEAFF
TRBD2	.	TRBV11-2	TRBJ2-3	TGTGCCAGCAGCTTGGTGCGTCAGCGGGGGGGCATCGCAGATACGCAGTATTTT	CASSLVRQRGGIADTQYF
.	.	TRBV5-4	TRBJ2-6	TGTGCCAGCAGCCCGGACAGTGTCTCTGGGGCCAACGTCCTGACTTTC	CASSPDSVSGANVLTF
.	.	TRBV28	TRBJ2-1	TGTGCCAGCAGTTCACAAAAAGGGGGGGGCCTCCACAATGAGCAGTTCTTC	CASSSQKGGGLHNEQFF
.	once	TRBV28	TRBJ1-2	TGTGCCAGCAGTCCCCGGGGGGCTGGGTCCTCTGGCTACACCTTC	CASSPRGAGSSGYTF
.	.	TRBV5-4	TRBJ2-1	TGTGCCAGCAGCTTGACAGAACGCAATGAGCAGTTCTTC	CASSLTERNEQFF
TRBD1	.	TRBV4-2	TRBJ2-7	TGTGCCAGCAGCCAAGATCAGGACAGGGATGGTGGGTCCTACGAGCAGTACTTC	CASSQDQDRDGGSYEQYF
.	.	TRBV7-3	TRBJ2-2	TGTGCCAGCAGCTTGGGAGTGGGGGAGCTGTTTTTT	CASSLGVGELFF
TRBD1	.	TRBV11-2	TRBJ1-5	TGTGCCAGCAGCCAAACACCAGGGGGAAATCAGCCCCAGCATTTT	CASSQTPGGNQPQHF
TRBD2	once	TRBV19	TRBJ2-1	TGTGCCAGTAGTATGGTACTAGCGGTCTACAATGAGCAGTTCTTC	CASSMVLAVYNEQFF
.	.	TRBV19	TRBJ1-1	TGTGCCAGTAGTACCGAAGATCGAGGAGGCACTGAAGCTTTCTTT	CASSTEDRGGTEAFF
TRBD2	.	TRBV4-3	TRBJ2-2	TGCGCCAGCAGCCAACCGGGGGGAGGGAACACCGGGGAGCTGTTTTTT	CASSQPGGGNTGELFF
TRBD1	.	TRBV30	TRBJ1-6	TGTGCCTGGAGATGGACAGGGGTATCCTATAATTCACCCCTCCACTTT	CAWRWTGVSYNSPLHF
TRBD1	.	TRBV5-1	TRBJ2-7	TGCGCCAGCAGCTTGGGACAGGGGGGCTACGAGCAGTACTTC	CASSLGQGGYEQYF
.	.	TRBV11-1	TRBJ2-7	TGTGCCAGCAGCTACGGACAGCCCTACGAGCAGTACTTC	CASSYGQPYEQYF
.	.	TRBV6-5	TRBJ2-7	TGTGCCAGCAGTCGACAGCGAAACTACGAGCAGTACTTC	CASSRQRNYEQYF
.	.	TRBV6-6	TRBJ1-4	TGTGCCAGCAGTCTCGAAGTCTGGACAGCCTTGAATGAAAAACTGTTTTTT	CASSLEVWTALNEKLFF
.	.	TRBV5-6	TRBJ1-1	TGTGCCAGCAGCTTGAAGGTTAACAGCATGAACACTGAAGCTTTCTTT	CASSLKVNSMNTEAFF
TRBD2	.	TRBV7-2	TRBJ2-1	TGTGCCAGCAGCTTAACGACTAGCAACTACAATGAGCAGTTCTTC	CASSLTTSNYNEQFF
TRBD1	.	TRBV4-3	TRBJ1-4	TGCGCCAGCAGCCTCCAGACAGGGGGTAATGAAAAACTGTTTTTT	CASSLQTGGNEKLFF
TRBD1	.	TRBV5-4	TRBJ2-7	TGTGCCAGCAGCCATCCTTCCGGGACAGTGTCCTACGAGCAGTACTTC	CASSHPSGTVSYEQYF
.	.	TRBV7-9	TRBJ1-1	TGTGCCGCATCGGGGGGAGGGTGGACTGAAGCTTTCTTT	CAASGGGWTEAFF
TRBD2	.	TRBV7-8	TRBJ2-2	TGTGCCAGCAGCCCGTATAGCGGGGGGGGTAGCGGGGAGCTGTTTTTT	CASSPYSGGGSGELFF
TRBD1	.	TRBV9	TRBJ1-2	TGTGCCAGCAGCGTAGAGGCCCGAGGTCAGGGGGACCATGGCTACACCTTC	CASSVEARGQGDHGYTF
TRBD1	.	TRBV6-5	TRBJ2-7	TGTGCCAGCAGAGCCGGGACAGGGGGTTACGAGCAGTACTTC	CASRAGTGGYEQYF
.	.	TRBV9	TRBJ2-3	TGTGCCAGCAGCGTAGGCAGGGTTAGCACAGATACGCAGTATTTT	CASSVGRVSTDTQYF
TRBD2	few	TRBV7-8	TRBJ2-1	TGTGCCAGCAGCTTAGCGCTTGAGAGCGGGAGGTTGGATGAGCAGTTCTTC	CASSLALESGRLDEQFF
.	.	TRBV5-4	TRBJ2-4	TGTGCCAGCAGCTTGAAGGACAGCAACATTCAGTACTTC	CASSLKDSNIQYF
TRBD2	.	TRBV27	TRBJ2-3	TGTGCCAGCAGTTCGACTAGCGGGGGCACAGATACGCAGTATTTT	CASSSTSGGTDTQYF
TRBD1	.	TRBV5-1	TRBJ1-2	TGCGCCAGCAGCTTGGAGGGTCCTACAGGGGGAGATCACTATGGCTACACCTTC	CASSLEGPTGGDHYGYTF
.	.	TRBV2	TRBJ2-5	TGTGCCAGCAGTCAGGGCAGGGAGGTAGAGACCCAGTACTTC	CASSQGREVETQYF